Described below is a single T cell receptor (beta chain) sequence and its context. The target antigen is unknown. A multiplex PCR was run with 60 Vbeta primers and 13 Jbeta primers. TCRdb's table, derived via immunoSEQ multiplex PCR, lists solely in-frame clones and lacks some. The sample lists approximately 150,000 clones; approximately 77% were seen once. V shed 3 bases, J shed 1 base, and the junction held 6 bases outside the gene matches. The length of the CDR3 is 15 residues. Germline lookup yields CDR1 MNHNS and CDR2 SASEGT. These data come from a study of cytomegalovirus exposure and HLA in healthy donors. Study-level points and caveats: Roughly uniform sequencing depth across donors was assumed, possibly incorrectly.

The specimen was PBMCs. This TCR came from a female donor in good health and CMV-seronegative. The chain recombines TRBV6-1 with TRBJ2-7; TRBD1 matches 7 bases. CDR3 nucleotides: TGTGCCAGCAGTGACAAGTCAGGGGGATCCTACGAGCAGTACTTC. This codes for CASSDKSGGSYEQYF.